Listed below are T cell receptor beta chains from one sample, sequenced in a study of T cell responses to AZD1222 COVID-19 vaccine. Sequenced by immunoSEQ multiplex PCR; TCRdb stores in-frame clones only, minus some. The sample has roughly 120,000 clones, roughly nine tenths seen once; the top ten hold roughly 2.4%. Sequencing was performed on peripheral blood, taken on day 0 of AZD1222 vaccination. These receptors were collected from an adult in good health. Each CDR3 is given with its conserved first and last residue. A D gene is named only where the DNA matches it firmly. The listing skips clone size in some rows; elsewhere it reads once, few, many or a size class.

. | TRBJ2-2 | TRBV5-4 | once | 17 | CASAPSGGGPGTGELFF | TGTGCCAGCGCCCCTTCAGGGGGAGGGCCGGGCACCGGGGAGCTGTTTTTT
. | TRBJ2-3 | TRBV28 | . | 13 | CASSLGRSDTQYF | TGTGCCAGCAGTTTGGGAAGGTCAGATACGCAGTATTTT
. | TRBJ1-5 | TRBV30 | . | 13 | CAWSADSNQPQHF | TGTGCCTGGAGTGCTGACAGTAATCAGCCCCAGCATTTT
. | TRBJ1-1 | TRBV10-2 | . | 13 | CASSDTMNTEAFF | TGCGCCAGCAGTGACACGATGAACACTGAAGCTTTCTTT
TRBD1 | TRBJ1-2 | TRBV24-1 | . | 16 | CATSGAPGTGDYGYTF | TGTGCCACCAGTGGGGCCCCCGGTACAGGGGACTATGGCTACACCTTC
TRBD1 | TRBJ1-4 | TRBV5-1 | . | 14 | CASSMTGSNEKLFF | TGCGCCAGCAGCATGACAGGGTCTAATGAAAAACTGTTTTTT
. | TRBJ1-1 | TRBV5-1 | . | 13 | CASSGGSNTEAFF | TGCGCCAGCAGCGGGGGGTCGAACACTGAAGCTTTCTTT
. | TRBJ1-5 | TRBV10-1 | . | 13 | CASSEGIAQPQHF | TGCGCCAGCAGTGAGGGGATAGCTCAGCCCCAGCATTTT
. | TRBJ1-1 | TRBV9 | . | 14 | CASSVGQMNTEAFF | TGTGCCAGCAGCGTAGGCCAGATGAACACTGAAGCTTTCTTT
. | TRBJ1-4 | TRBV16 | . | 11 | CASSQGEKLFF | TGTGCCAGCAGCCAAGGGGAAAAACTGTTTTTT
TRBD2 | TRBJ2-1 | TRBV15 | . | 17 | CATSILGGVAGDNEQFF | TGTGCCACCAGCATCCTCGGCGGGGTAGCGGGAGACAATGAGCAGTTCTTC
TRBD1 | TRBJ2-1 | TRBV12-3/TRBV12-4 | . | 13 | CASSRDSYNEQFF | TGTGCCAGCAGCAGGGACAGCTACAATGAGCAGTTCTTC
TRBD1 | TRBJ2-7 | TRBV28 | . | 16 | CASSLGQGAQSYEQYF | TGTGCCAGCAGTTTGGGACAGGGGGCCCAGTCCTACGAGCAGTACTTC
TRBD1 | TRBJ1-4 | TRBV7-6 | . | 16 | CASSQGQGAVGEKLFF | TGTGCCAGCAGCCAGGGACAGGGGGCAGTAGGAGAAAAACTGTTTTTT
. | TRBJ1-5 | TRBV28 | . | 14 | CASSWGGPNQPQHF | TGTGCCAGCAGTTGGGGGGGCCCCAATCAGCCCCAGCATTTT
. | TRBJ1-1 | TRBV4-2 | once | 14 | CASSKTGIRTEAFF | TGTGCCAGCAGCAAAACAGGGATCAGGACTGAAGCTTTCTTT
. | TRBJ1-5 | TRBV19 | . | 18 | CASSIRGGSSYSNQPQHF | TGTGCCAGTAGTATCCGTGGGGGCTCCTCCTATAGCAATCAGCCCCAGCATTTT
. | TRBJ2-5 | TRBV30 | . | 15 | CAWSVKGGFRETQYF | TGTGCCTGGAGTGTGAAAGGGGGGTTTCGGGAGACCCAGTACTTC
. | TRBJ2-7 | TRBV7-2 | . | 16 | CASSLGLGADTYEQYF | TGTGCCAGCAGCTTAGGGTTAGGGGCTGATACCTACGAGCAGTACTTC
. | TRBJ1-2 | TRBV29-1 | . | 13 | CSVGQGYNYGYTF | TGCAGCGTTGGGCAGGGTTACAACTATGGCTACACCTTC
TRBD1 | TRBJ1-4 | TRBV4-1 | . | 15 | CASSQSTGVGEKLFF | TGCGCCAGCAGCCAATCGACAGGGGTAGGTGAAAAACTGTTTTTT
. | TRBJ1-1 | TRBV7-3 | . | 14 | CASSEAQGNTEAFF | TGTGCCAGCAGCGAGGCACAGGGAAACACTGAAGCTTTCTTT
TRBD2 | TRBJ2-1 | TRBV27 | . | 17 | CASSPPGGTSAYNEQFF | TGTGCCAGCAGTCCCCCGGGGGGGACTAGCGCGTACAATGAGCAGTTCTTC
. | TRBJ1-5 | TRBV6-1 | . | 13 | CASSEGVGQPQHF | TGTGCCAGCAGTGAAGGAGTAGGTCAGCCCCAGCATTTT
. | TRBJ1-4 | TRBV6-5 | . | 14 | CASSRGSKIEKLFF | TGTGCCAGCAGTAGGGGGAGTAAAATTGAAAAACTGTTTTTT
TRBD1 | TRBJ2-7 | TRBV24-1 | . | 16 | CATSDSGTGGAYEQYF | TGTGCCACCAGTGATTCCGGGACAGGGGGGGCCTACGAGCAGTACTTC
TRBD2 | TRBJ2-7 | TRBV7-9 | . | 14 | CASSLSGRSYEQYF | TGTGCCAGCAGCCTTAGCGGGAGGTCATACGAGCAGTACTTC
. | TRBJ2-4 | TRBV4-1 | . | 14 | CASSQAGAKNIQYF | TGCGCCAGCAGCCAAGCGGGGGCCAAAAACATTCAGTACTTC
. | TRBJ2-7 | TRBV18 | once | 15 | CASSPTGGSSYEQYF | TGTGCCAGCTCACCAACCGGAGGGAGCTCCTACGAGCAGTACTTC
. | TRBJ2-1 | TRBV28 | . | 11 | CASSLTSGQFF | TGTGCCAGCAGTTTAACCTCAGGGCAGTTCTTC
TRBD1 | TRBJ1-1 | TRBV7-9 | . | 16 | CASSEPGQGAVAEAFF | TGTGCCAGCAGCGAACCGGGACAGGGGGCTGTGGCTGAAGCTTTCTTT
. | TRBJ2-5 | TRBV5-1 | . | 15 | CASSLTRTDQETQYF | TGCGCCAGCAGCTTGACCCGGACGGACCAAGAGACCCAGTACTTC
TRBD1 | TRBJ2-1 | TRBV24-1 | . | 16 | CATSAADRGTYNEQFF | TGTGCCACCAGTGCCGCGGACAGGGGAACCTACAATGAGCAGTTCTTC
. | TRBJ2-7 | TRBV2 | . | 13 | CASRVGRTYEQYF | TGTGCCAGCAGGGTGGGACGGACCTACGAGCAGTACTTC
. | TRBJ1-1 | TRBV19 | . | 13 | CASNGGRGTEAFF | TGTGCCAGTAACGGGGGGCGCGGCACTGAAGCTTTCTTT
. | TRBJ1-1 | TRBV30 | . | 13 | CAWRSDRNTEAFF | TGTGCCTGGAGGAGTGACCGGAACACTGAAGCTTTCTTT
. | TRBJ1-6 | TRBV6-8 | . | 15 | CASSYSIRLNWTLHF | TGTGCCAGCAGTTACTCGATTAGGTTGAATTGGACCCTCCACTTT
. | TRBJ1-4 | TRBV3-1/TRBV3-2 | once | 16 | CASSQGVSGFVEKLFF | TGTGCCAGCAGCCAAGGTGTTTCAGGGTTTGTCGAAAAACTGTTTTTT
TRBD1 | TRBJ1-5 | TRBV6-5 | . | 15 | CASTLRTGGGQPQHF | TGTGCCAGCACCCTACGGACAGGGGGGGGTCAGCCCCAGCATTTT
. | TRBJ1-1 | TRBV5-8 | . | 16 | CASSLEAGAWPTEAFF | TGTGCCAGCAGCTTGGAGGCAGGGGCCTGGCCCACTGAAGCTTTCTTT
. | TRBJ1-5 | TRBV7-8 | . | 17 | CASSLAGPGGSNQPQHF | TGTGCCAGCAGCTTAGCGGGGCCGGGGGGAAGCAATCAGCCCCAGCATTTT
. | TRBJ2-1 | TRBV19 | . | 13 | CASSMGNYNEQFF | TGTGCCAGTAGTATGGGCAACTACAATGAGCAGTTCTTC
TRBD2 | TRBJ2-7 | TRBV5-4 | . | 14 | CASRSASGNFEQYF | TGTGCCAGCCGCTCGGCTAGCGGGAATTTCGAGCAGTACTTC
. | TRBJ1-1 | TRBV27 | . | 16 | CASSLIRGVSGTEAFF | TGTGCCAGCAGTTTAATTAGGGGGGTATCGGGAACTGAAGCTTTCTTT
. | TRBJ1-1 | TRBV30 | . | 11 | CAWRENTEAFF | TGTGCCTGGCGGGAGAACACTGAAGCTTTCTTT
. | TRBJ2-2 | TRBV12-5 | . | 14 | CASGPGQYDGELFF | TGTGCTAGTGGCCCTGGACAGTACGACGGGGAGCTGTTTTTT
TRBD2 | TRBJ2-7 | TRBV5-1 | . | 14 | CASSPGTSGYEQYF | TGCGCCAGCAGCCCCGGGACTAGCGGGTACGAGCAGTACTTC
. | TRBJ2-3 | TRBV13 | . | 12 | CASSLKGDTQYF | TGTGCCAGCAGCTTAAAGGGGGATACGCAGTATTTT